This T cell receptor beta chain was profiled in a study of circulating CD8 cells and anti-PD-1 response in melanoma. Study observations and caveats: Tumor reactivity was tested by peptide assays on expanded sorted subsets.

V trimming: 8 bases; J trimming: 9 bases; junction bases outside the gene matches: 12. The germline V gene has CDR1 SNHLY and CDR2 FYNNEI. This CDR3 is built from 14 residues. Comments on this clonotype: Its antigen is unknown. This may come from a read error, since a much larger clone is one base off.

The QIAseq Immune Repertoire TCR panel built the libraries from roughly 15 ng of total RNA. TCRdb re-called the reads with MiXCR, one entry per CDR3 protein. In the table there are 200 or so distinct CDR3 sequences, approximately 15% of which are singletons. Live CD3+CD8+TCRalphabeta+ cells were sorted into four subsets by PD-1 and/or TIGIT. This rearrangement joins TRBV2 to TRBJ2-7; 11 bases fit TRBD2. Sample: CD8+ T cells from PBMCs, taken at baseline or after one month of anti-PD-1 therapy (not recorded which). This TCR came from a human donor with melanoma. CDR3 sequence reads: CASRGSGRAHGQYF. In DNA, the CDR3 is TGTGCCAGCCGAGGTAGCGGGAGGGCCCACGGGCAGTACTTC. The full variable domain, its missing parts supplied by reference TRBV2 and TRBJ2-7, is EPEVTQTPSHQVTQMGQEVILRCVPISNHLYFYWYRQILGQKVEFLVSFYNNEISEKSEIFDDQFSVERPDGSNFTLKIRSTKLEDSAMYFCASRGSGRAHGQYFGPGTRLTVT.